The 15 T cell receptor beta chains below were found in one sample sequenced in a study of T cell clonality in common variable immunodeficiency. Findings and limits, study-wide: Reportedly, TCR beta sequences from common variable immunodeficiency showed fewer deletions and N-nucleotide insertions.

Using immunoSEQ multiplex PCR, the repertoire was profiled, and TCRdb retains in-frame clones only, with some absent. The sample holds around 30,000 clones, and no clone turns up only once. The antigens for these receptors are not known. The sample comprised peripheral blood mononuclear cells. Source of these receptors: a human donor with common variable immunodeficiency.

This clone has a count of ten or more. The read comes to an end 3 residues before the CDR3 does, leaving the germline J gene to fill in the end. This sequence joins TRBV14 and TRBJ1-2, with 8 positions matching TRBD1. CDR1 and CDR2 (germline): SGHDN, FVKESK. The CDR3 runs to 14 residues. With 3 bases clipped from V and 7 bases from J, the junction kept 7 bases outside the gene matches. CDR3 in amino acids: CASSHPGTGIGYTF. The CDR3 DNA, read in part, is TGTGCCAGCAGCCACCCCGGGACAGGTATTGGC.

This clone turned up a few times. The read ends 3 residues before the CDR3 terminus; that terminus is restored from the germline J gene. The chain links TRBV19 to TRBJ2-1, with a tentative D call TRBD1 (6 bases). V dropped 8 bases and J dropped 1 base, with 15 bases sitting between them. Germline CDR1 and CDR2: LNHDA and SQIVND (reference sequence). There are 15 residues in the CDR3. CDR3 sequence reads: CASAEGHISYNEQFF. The part of the CDR3 DNA that was read is TGTGCCAGTGCCGAGGGACACATATCCTACAATGAG.

The CDR3 DNA, read in part, is TGTGCCAGCAGCTTCTCTCGGGTGGCAGATACG. As protein: CASSFSRVADT. The whole CDR3 region reads CASSFSRVADTQYF. The chain combines TRBV7-6 with TRBJ2-3; D unclear. The CDR3 end falls 3 residues outside the read, so it is completed with the germline J gene. CDR3 length: 14 residues. Trimming stripped 3 bases from V and 4 bases from J, with 11 bases between. Germline CDR1 is SGHVS and CDR2 is FNYEAQ. Variable domain in full (rest from reference TRBV7-6 and TRBJ2-3): GAGVSQSPRYKVTKRGQDVALRCDPISGHVSLYWYRQALGQGPEFLTYFNYEAQQDKSGLPNDRFSAERPEGSISTLTIQRTEQRDSAMYRCASSFSRVADTQYFGPGTRLTVL.

This clone was found a few times. The CDR3 end is not reached by the read, which stops 3 residues before it; the germline J gene fills it in. The gene calls are TRBV5-1 and TRBJ2-1; no clear D gene. V was pared by 0 bases and J by 7 bases, with 5 bases between. From germline, CDR1 is SGHRS and CDR2 YFSETQ. The CDR3 length is 12 residues. The CDR3 DNA, read in part, is TGCGCCAGCAGCTTGGTAGAGAATGAG. Translating gives CASSLVENE. The whole CDR3 region reads CASSLVENEQFF.

This clone showed up many times. Read sequence stops 3 residues before the CDR3 end, and the germline J gene provides the missing end. J is TRBJ1-1 and V is TRBV20-1; D ambiguous. Germline V lookup: CDR1 DFQATT, CDR2 SNEGSKA (reference sequence). The CDR3 has 14 amino acids. Trimming left V 3 bases short and J 6 bases short, with 17 bases between. CDR3 sequence: CSASSPLQGPEAFF. CDR3 DNA (partial): TGCAGTGCTAGCTCCCCATTGCAAGGCCCTGAA.

The table lists this clone with a few counts. The DNA read from the CDR3 is TGTGCCAGCAGGCCCCCGGGGGTGTTACGC. Translating gives CASRPPGVLR. In full, the CDR3 reads CASRPPGVLRYTF. J is TRBJ1-2 and V is TRBV6-2 or TRBV6-3, with D perhaps matching TRBD1 (5 bases). Read data end 3 residues before the CDR3 end; the end is taken from the germline J gene. Germline V gene sequence: CDR1 MNHEY, CDR2 SVGEGT. The CDR3 loop spans 13 amino acids.

On this clone: The read ends 3 residues before the CDR3 terminus; that terminus is restored from the germline J gene. The chain couples TRBV5-1 to TRBJ2-7, with 8 bases lining up with TRBD2. The junction had 10 bases not matched to a gene; V was cut back by 4 bases and J by 4 bases. CDR3 length: 15 amino acids. Looked up from germline, CDR1 is SGHRS and CDR2 is YFSETQ. The sequenced part of the CDR3 DNA is TGCGCCAGCAGCCCCCCCTTAGCGGGGAGTTACGAG. This gives the protein CASSPPLAGSYE. The whole CDR3 region reads CASSPPLAGSYEQYF.

This clone was recorded many times. The read gets to within 3 residues of the CDR3 end, and the germline J gene fills in the rest. V usage is TRBV19 and J usage is TRBJ2-3; D call uncertain. The V gene lost 2 bases and the J gene lost 3 bases, with 9 bases spanning the gap. This CDR3 comprises 14 residues. In germline, CDR1 is LNHDA, CDR2 SQIVND (reference sequence). The CDR3 protein is CASSISYITDTQYF. The sequenced CDR3 bases are TGTGCCAGTAGTATATCGTACATAACAGATACG.

This clone was seen only a few times. The DNA ends 3 residues before the CDR3 does, and the rest of the CDR3 is filled in from the germline J gene. This chain connects TRBV5-1 to TRBJ1-6; possible D gene TRBD1, 5 bases. Germline CDR1 is SGHRS and CDR2 is YFSETQ. There are 15 residues in the CDR3. Trimming shortened V by 3 bases and J by 6 bases, and 13 bases separated the two germline ends. The DNA read from the CDR3 is TGCGCCAGCAGCTCCCAGCGGGACGGTAATTCACCC. It is translated as CASSSQRDGNSP. The entire CDR3 protein is CASSSQRDGNSPLHF.

This clone was recorded many times. The read ends 3 residues early relative to the CDR3; the germline J gene fills the gap. This chain links TRBV5-4 with TRBJ2-1, with D hard to call. The V gene lost 4 bases and the J gene lost 9 bases, with 11 bases spanning the gap. The germline V gene encodes CDR1 SGHNT and CDR2 YYREEE (reference sequence). The CDR3 extends over 12 amino acids. The covered CDR3 bases are TGTGCCAGCAGCCAGAGTCAGCGTGAG. This codes for CASSQSQRE. The full-length CDR3 reads as CASSQSQREQFF.

Notes on this clone: The CDR3 goes on 3 residues after the read ends, and that part is filled in from the germline J gene. The chain joins TRBV5-1 to TRBJ2-3; tentatively, D is TRBD2 (5 bases). Germline V gene sequence: CDR1 SGHRS, CDR2 YFSETQ. V shed 5 bases and J shed 2 bases, with 15 bases lying between them. This CDR3 spans 15 amino acids. The sequenced part of the CDR3 DNA is TGCGCCAGCAGGTCTCTAGCCCTCCACACAGATACG. Translating it yields CASRSLALHTDT. The full CDR3 is CASRSLALHTDTQYF.

This clone has just a few counts. This CDR3 is CASSPPTGTGELFF. The CDR3 bases that were read are TGTGCCAGCTCACCCCCTACAGGAACCGGGGAG. V gene TRBV18 combines with J gene TRBJ2-2; the D gene is possibly TRBD1 (5 bases). The read ends 3 residues early relative to the CDR3; the germline J gene fills the gap. The CDR3 contains 14 residues. Trimming left V 3 bases short and J 5 bases short, with 10 bases between. Germline assignment: CDR1 KGHSH and CDR2 LQKENI.

This clone was recorded a few times. The read falls 3 residues short of the CDR3 end, and the missing part is taken from the germline J gene. The chain couples TRBV18 to TRBJ2-7, with TRBD1 as a possible D gene (6 bases). Germline V gene sequence: CDR1 KGHSH, CDR2 LQKENI. Trimming left V 0 bases short and J 2 bases short, with 14 bases between. CDR3 size: 16 residues. CDR3 protein: CASSPPFSGATYEQYF. The sequenced CDR3 bases are TGTGCCAGCTCACCACCCTTCTCAGGGGCAACCTACGAG.

Remarks on this clone: A read error may produce the germline difference seen at one junction end. The read is 3 residues too short to cover the CDR3 end, so that end is filled in from the germline J gene. This chain links TRBV7-7 with TRBJ2-5, with D unclear. The CDR3 sequence is 12 residues long. The germline CDR1 and CDR2 sequences are SSHAT and FNYEAQ (reference sequence). The part of the CDR3 DNA that was read is TGTGCTAGCAGCCCCCTCGGAGAGACC. It yields the protein CASSPLGET. In full, the CDR3 reads CASSPLGETQYF.

On this clone itself: Coverage ceases 3 residues before the CDR3 finishes, and the germline J gene fills in the end. The genes are TRBV2 and TRBJ1-2; maybe TRBD1 (5 bases). In germline, CDR1 is SNHLY, CDR2 FYNNEI. The V gene lost 7 bases and the J gene lost 6 bases, with 27 bases spanning the gap. CDR3 length: 17 amino acids. CDR3 bases read: TGTGCCAGCACCGTGCCTTATCTGGACACGCTAAGCGATGGC. Its protein product is CASTVPYLDTLSDG. The full CDR3 reads CASTVPYLDTLSDGYTF.